This T cell receptor (beta chain) derives from a study of T cells in Graves' hyperthyroidism and ophthalmopathy. The junction had 4 bases not matched to a gene; V was cut back by 4 bases and J by 8 bases. This CDR3 contains 14 residues. Germline CDR1 SGHRS, CDR2 YFSETQ. Not enrolled were patients with uncontrolled infection, other autoimmune disease, pregnancy or lactation. Diagnoses were established using clinical symptoms, serum thyroxine and TRAb, thyroid ultrasound and orbital computed tomography. Using RNA transcripts as the source, TCR beta CDR3 regions were amplified. First-round RT-PCR of the TCR CDR3 relied on the HTBI primer set. TCRdb independently ran MiXCR on the multiplex PCR reads; one entry per CDR3 protein. This table has 250,000 to 300,000 distinct CDR3 sequences, more than 15% appearing once. General study findings and limits: Peripheral blood also featured most of the thyroid clonotypes expanded above 0.001.

About this clonotype itself: Its antigen is not known.

The sequencing input was blood. This chain links TRBV5-1 with TRBJ1-4, with TRBD1 matching over 11 bases. The clonotype comes from a woman aged 60-70 years with Graves' ophthalmopathy. This chain's CDR3 is CASSPGQGEEKLFF. CDR3 DNA: TGCGCCAGCAGCCCGGGACAGGGGGAAGAAAAACTGTTTTTT.